This TCR beta chain was identified in a study of T cell changes during pregnancy in multiple sclerosis. Assay used: immunoSEQ multiplex PCR; TCRdb lists only in-frame clones, some missing. The table has tens of thousands of clones, about nine tenths seen once. This clone was observed a handful of times. Other nucleotide sequences from this sample produce the same CDR3. V was pared by 0 bases and J by 3 bases, with 6 bases between. CDR3 size: 13 residues. Germline CDR1 reads SGDLS; CDR2 reads YYNGEE. The clonotype was recovered from a female donor with multiple sclerosis, enrolled in a pregnancy study. The material sequenced was CD8+ T cells from peripheral blood mononuclear cells, taken before pregnancy. V and J are TRBV9 and TRBJ1-1; D not certain. The CDR3 DNA reads as TGTGCCAGCAGCGTAGGGGGAGACACTGAAGCTTTCTTT. Translating gives CASSVGGDTEAFF. Using reference TRBV9 and TRBJ1-1 for the parts outside the CDR3, the full variable domain is DSGVTQTPKHLITATGQRVTLRCSPRSGDLSVYWYQQSLDQGLQFLIQYYNGEERAKGNILERFSAQQFPDLHSELNLSSLELGDSALYFCASSVGGDTEAFFGQGTRLTVV.